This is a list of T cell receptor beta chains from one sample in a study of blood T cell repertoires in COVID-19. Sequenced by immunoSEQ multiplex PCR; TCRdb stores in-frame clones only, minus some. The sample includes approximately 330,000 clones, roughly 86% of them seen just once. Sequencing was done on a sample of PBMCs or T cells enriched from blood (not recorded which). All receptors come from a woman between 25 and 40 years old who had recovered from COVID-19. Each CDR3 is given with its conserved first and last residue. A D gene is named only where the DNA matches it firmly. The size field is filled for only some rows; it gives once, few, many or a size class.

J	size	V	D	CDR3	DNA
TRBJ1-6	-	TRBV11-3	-	CASSQTASYNSPLHF	TGTGCCAGCAGCCAGACAGCCTCCTATAATTCACCCCTCCACTTT
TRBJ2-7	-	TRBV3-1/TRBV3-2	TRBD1	CASSPGTGYDEQYF	TGTGCCAGCAGCCCCGGGACAGGGTACGACGAGCAGTACTTC
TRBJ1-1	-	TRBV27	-	CASSGYRSVGTEAFF	TGTGCCAGCAGTGGTTACAGGTCGGTGGGCACTGAAGCTTTCTTT
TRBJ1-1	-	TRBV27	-	CASSLDRNTEAFF	TGTGCCAGCAGCCTTGACAGGAACACTGAAGCTTTCTTT
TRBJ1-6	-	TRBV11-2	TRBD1	CASSSQTGGLSPLHF	TGTGCCAGCAGCTCACAAACAGGGGGCTTATCACCCCTCCACTTT
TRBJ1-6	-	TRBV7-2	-	CASSLAPGWNSPLHF	TGTGCCAGCAGCTTAGCACCAGGCTGGAATTCACCCCTCCACTTT
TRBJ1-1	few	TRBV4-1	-	CASSRLLEPNTEAFF	TGCGCCAGCAGCCGGCTTCTGGAGCCGAACACTGAAGCTTTCTTT
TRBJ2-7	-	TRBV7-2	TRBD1	CASSLGQGATYEQYF	TGTGCCAGCAGCTTAGGTCAGGGGGCCACCTACGAGCAGTACTTC
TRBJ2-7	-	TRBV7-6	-	CASSLAGPYEQYF	TGTGCCAGCAGCTTAGCGGGGCCATACGAGCAGTACTTC
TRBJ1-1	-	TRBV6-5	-	CASSRDEGTEAFF	TGTGCCAGCAGCAGGGATGAAGGCACTGAAGCTTTCTTT
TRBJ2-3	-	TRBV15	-	CATSRDPGTDTQYF	TGTGCCACCAGCAGAGATCCGGGCACAGATACGCAGTATTTT
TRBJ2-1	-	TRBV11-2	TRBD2	CASSSYSHQPTSGGNEQFF	TGTGCCAGCAGCTCCTATTCCCACCAACCGACTAGCGGGGGAAATGAGCAGTTCTTC
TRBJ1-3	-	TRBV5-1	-	CASSPGGVSGNTIYF	TGCGCCAGCAGCCCCGGGGGAGTCTCTGGAAACACCATATATTTT
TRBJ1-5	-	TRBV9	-	CASSQGGGMGNQPQHF	TGTGCCAGCAGCCAAGGGGGAGGGATGGGCAATCAGCCCCAGCATTTT
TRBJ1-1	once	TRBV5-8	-	CASSLKGEDTEAFF	TGTGCCAGCAGCTTGAAGGGGGAAGACACTGAAGCTTTCTTT
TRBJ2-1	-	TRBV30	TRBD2	CAWGRAGGNEQFF	TGTGCCTGGGGACGGGCGGGGGGCAATGAGCAGTTCTTC
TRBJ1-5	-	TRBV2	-	CASNTQGYSNQPQHF	TGTGCCAGCAATACACAGGGTTATAGCAATCAGCCCCAGCATTTT
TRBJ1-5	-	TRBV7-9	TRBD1	CASTHSGGTGFSNQPQHF	TGTGCCAGCACCCACTCTGGGGGGACAGGTTTTAGCAATCAGCCCCAGCATTTT
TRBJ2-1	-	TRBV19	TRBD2	CATKRERWNEQFF	TGTGCCACCAAGCGGGAGAGGTGGAATGAGCAGTTCTTC
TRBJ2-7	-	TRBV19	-	CASTLGRRGSEQYF	TGTGCCAGTACTCTCGGGCGGAGGGGCAGCGAGCAGTACTTC
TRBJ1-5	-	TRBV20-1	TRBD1	CSASQGASDQPQHF	TGCAGTGCTAGTCAGGGGGCGTCGGATCAGCCCCAGCATTTT
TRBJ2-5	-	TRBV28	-	CASSVGLVEWETQYF	TGTGCCAGCAGTGTCGGACTTGTGGAGTGGGAGACCCAGTACTTC
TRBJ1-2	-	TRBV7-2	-	CASSLVQGRFGYTF	TGTGCCAGCAGCTTAGTACAGGGTCGGTTTGGCTACACCTTC
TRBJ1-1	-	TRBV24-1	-	CATRHVRGRSCTEAFF	TGTGCCACCAGGCACGTCAGGGGTCGGAGTTGCACTGAAGCTTTCTTT
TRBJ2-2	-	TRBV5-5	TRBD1	CASSRYDRDSGELFF	TGTGCCAGCAGCCGTTATGACAGGGATAGCGGGGAGCTGTTTTTT
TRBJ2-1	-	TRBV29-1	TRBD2	CSVPGGVQQFF	TGCAGCGTCCCGGGGGGGGTTCAGCAGTTCTTC
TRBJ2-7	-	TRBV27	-	CASSRSGPYEQYF	TGTGCCAGCAGTCGCTCGGGTCCCTACGAGCAGTACTTC
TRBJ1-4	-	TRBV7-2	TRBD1	CASSPRTGWGEKLFF	TGTGCCAGCAGCCCCCGGACAGGGTGGGGTGAAAAACTGTTTTTT
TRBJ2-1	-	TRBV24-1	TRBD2	CATSPSSGRVNEQFF	TGTGCCACCAGTCCTTCTAGCGGGAGGGTCAATGAGCAGTTCTTC
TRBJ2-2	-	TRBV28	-	CASMSDTGELFF	TGTGCCAGCATGAGCGACACCGGGGAGCTGTTTTTT
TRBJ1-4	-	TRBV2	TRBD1	CASSLSGGTNEKLFF	TGTGCCAGCAGTCTCTCAGGGGGCACTAATGAAAAACTGTTTTTT
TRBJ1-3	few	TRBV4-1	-	CASSLSTTKMSSGNTIYF	TGCGCCAGCAGCCTCTCTACTACGAAGATGAGCTCTGGAAACACCATATATTTT
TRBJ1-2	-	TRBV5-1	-	CASSQGYGYTF	TGCGCCAGCAGCCAGGGGTATGGCTACACCTTC
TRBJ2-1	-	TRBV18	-	CASSPLRGRAYNEQFF	TGTGCCAGCTCACCCCTAAGGGGCCGCGCATACAATGAGCAGTTCTTC
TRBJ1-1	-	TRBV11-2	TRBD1	CASSLGFGTGASRVTEAFF	TGTGCCAGCAGCTTAGGATTCGGGACAGGGGCGTCCCGGGTCACTGAAGCTTTCTTT
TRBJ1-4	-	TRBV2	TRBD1	CASSLTGTGNEKLFF	TGTGCCAGCAGTCTAACCGGGACAGGGAACGAAAAACTGTTTTTT
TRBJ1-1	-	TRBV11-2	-	CASSLMFGGTNTEAFF	TGTGCCAGCAGCTTAATGTTTGGGGGCACGAACACTGAAGCTTTCTTT
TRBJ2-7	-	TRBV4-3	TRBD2	CASSQGLASGDEQYF	TGCGCCAGCAGCCAAGGACTAGCGAGCGGCGACGAGCAGTACTTC
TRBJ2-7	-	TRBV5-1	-	CASSYRDTLSYEQYF	TGCGCCAGCAGCTACCGGGACACGCTATCCTACGAGCAGTACTTC
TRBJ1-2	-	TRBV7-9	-	CASSFGSLRIGEDGYTF	TGTGCCAGCAGCTTTGGGTCCCTCCGGATCGGGGAGGATGGCTACACCTTC
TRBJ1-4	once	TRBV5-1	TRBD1	CASSLAGTANEKLFF	TGCGCCAGCAGCTTGGCCGGGACAGCAAATGAAAAACTGTTTTTT
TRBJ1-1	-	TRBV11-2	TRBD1	CASSLDRVYTEAFF	TGTGCCAGCAGCCTAGACAGGGTGTACACTGAAGCTTTCTTT